A selection of T cell receptor beta chains follows, all from one sample in a study of cytomegalovirus exposure and HLA in healthy donors. Produced via immunoSEQ multiplex PCR; TCRdb's table is partial and in-frame only. The sample contains approximately 140,000 clones, around 77% of which appear only once. What was sequenced was PBMCs. These receptors were obtained from a woman between 45 and 60 years old in good health and CMV-seronegative. The CDR3 runs from the conserved cysteine through the conserved F or W. Each record gives: D gene, clone size, J gene, CDR3 length, V gene, CDR3 DNA, CDR3 protein. A D gene is named only where the DNA matches it firmly. Not all rows give a size; the values are once, few, many and, for expanded clones, a class.

D: TRBD1
size: .
J: TRBJ1-2
length: 14
V: TRBV18
DNA: TGTGCCAGCTCACGGGACAGGGAGGTTTATGGCTACACCTTC
CDR3: CASSRDREVYGYTF

D: .
size: .
J: TRBJ1-4
length: 14
V: TRBV7-2
DNA: TGTGCCAGCAGCCTGGACTGGGGGGATGAAAAACTGTTTTTT
CDR3: CASSLDWGDEKLFF

D: .
size: .
J: TRBJ2-2
length: 14
V: TRBV30
DNA: TGTGCCTGGAGAGCCGTAGGGGTTAGCGGGGAGCTGTTTTTT
CDR3: CAWRAVGVSGELFF

D: TRBD1
size: .
J: TRBJ2-7
length: 14
V: TRBV7-7
DNA: TGTGCTAGCAGCTTAAGGCAGGGGGCCGGAGAGCAGTACTTC
CDR3: CASSLRQGAGEQYF

D: .
size: few
J: TRBJ1-1
length: 14
V: TRBV6-5
DNA: TGTGCCAGCAACAACCTCAGGCCTTCGTTGAAAGCTTTCTTT
CDR3: CASNNLRPSLKAFF

D: .
size: .
J: TRBJ2-6
length: 15
V: TRBV6-4
DNA: TGTGCCAGCGGCGACAGGACCTCTGGGGCCAACGTCCTGACTTTC
CDR3: CASGDRTSGANVLTF

D: TRBD2
size: .
J: TRBJ2-1
length: 17
V: TRBV7-8
DNA: TGTGCCAGCAGCCGAAGGGTAGGACTAGACCTCTACAATGAGCAGTTCTTC
CDR3: CASSRRVGLDLYNEQFF

D: .
size: .
J: TRBJ2-7
length: 15
V: TRBV4-1
DNA: TGCGCCAGCAGCCCACAAATCACAGGGCCCTACGAGCAGTACTTC
CDR3: CASSPQITGPYEQYF

D: TRBD1
size: .
J: TRBJ1-5
length: 17
V: TRBV30
DNA: TGTGCCTGGAGCCGGGACAGGGGAACAAGGAGCAATCAGCCCCAGCATTTT
CDR3: CAWSRDRGTRSNQPQHF

D: .
size: .
J: TRBJ1-1
length: 11
V: TRBV5-3
DNA: TGTGCCAGAAGCTTGCCAGGGGACGCTTTCTTT
CDR3: CARSLPGDAFF

D: TRBD2
size: once
J: TRBJ2-3
length: 15
V: TRBV18
DNA: TGTGCCAGCTCACCACCTGGGCGGGGAGGGGATACGCAGTATTTT
CDR3: CASSPPGRGGDTQYF

D: .
size: .
J: TRBJ2-5
length: 11
V: TRBV13
DNA: TGTGCCAGCAGCCTCCAAGAGACCCAGTACTTC
CDR3: CASSLQETQYF

D: .
size: once
J: TRBJ2-2
length: 18
V: TRBV6-1
DNA: TGTGCCAGCAGTGAAGGGGCCGCCGGGACATCCTACACCGGGGAGCTGTTTTTT
CDR3: CASSEGAAGTSYTGELFF

D: TRBD1
size: .
J: TRBJ2-7
length: 13
V: TRBV6-1
DNA: TGTGCCAGCAGTGGACAGGGTGCGGGCGAGCAGTACTTC
CDR3: CASSGQGAGEQYF

D: TRBD1
size: .
J: TRBJ1-1
length: 12
V: TRBV7-2
DNA: TGTGCCAGCAGGCGACAGGGAACTGAAGCTTTCTTT
CDR3: CASRRQGTEAFF

D: .
size: few
J: TRBJ1-2
length: 14
V: TRBV29-1
DNA: TGCAGCGTTCTGGAGATGGGGGGGCTTTCTGGCTACACCTTC
CDR3: CSVLEMGGLSGYTF

D: TRBD1
size: .
J: TRBJ1-4
length: 14
V: TRBV7-9
DNA: TGTGCCAGCAGCTTACCGACAGGGGACGAAAAACTGTTTTTT
CDR3: CASSLPTGDEKLFF

D: .
size: .
J: TRBJ2-5
length: 13
V: TRBV6-6
DNA: TGTGCCAGCAGAGAGGCAGCCCAAGAGACCCAGTACTTC
CDR3: CASREAAQETQYF

D: TRBD2
size: .
J: TRBJ2-7
length: 16
V: TRBV7-2
DNA: TGTGCCAGCAGCTTAAGCGGGAGTAATGTCGGGTACGAGCAGTACTTC
CDR3: CASSLSGSNVGYEQYF

D: .
size: .
J: TRBJ2-3
length: 15
V: TRBV5-1
DNA: TGCGCCAGCAGCTTGTCGGGCGGGCCGGCAGATACGCAGTATTTT
CDR3: CASSLSGGPADTQYF

D: .
size: .
J: TRBJ1-5
length: 13
V: TRBV2
DNA: TGTGCCAGCAGCAACCAGGGAAATCAGCCCCAGCATTTT
CDR3: CASSNQGNQPQHF

D: .
size: few
J: TRBJ2-1
length: 16
V: TRBV5-6
DNA: TGTGCCAGCAGCTCGTCCGGAGGGCGAGTCGTCAATGAGCAGTTCTTC
CDR3: CASSSSGGRVVNEQFF

D: TRBD1
size: .
J: TRBJ2-5
length: 15
V: TRBV6-1
DNA: TGTGCCAGCAGTACGGGGACAGGGAGACAAGAGACCCAGTACTTC
CDR3: CASSTGTGRQETQYF

D: TRBD1
size: .
J: TRBJ2-3
length: 16
V: TRBV15
DNA: TGTGCCACCAGCAGGTCCGACAGGGCTAGCACAGATACGCAGTATTTT
CDR3: CATSRSDRASTDTQYF

D: TRBD1
size: .
J: TRBJ2-3
length: 16
V: TRBV30
DNA: TGTGCCTGGAGTGTACCCGGGACAGGGGGCGAAGATACGCAGTATTTT
CDR3: CAWSVPGTGGEDTQYF

D: TRBD1
size: few
J: TRBJ2-1
length: 15
V: TRBV10-3
DNA: TGTGCCATCAGCCCCGGACAGGACGACAGCAATGAGCAGTTCTTC
CDR3: CAISPGQDDSNEQFF

D: TRBD2
size: .
J: TRBJ2-1
length: 14
V: TRBV19
DNA: TGTGCCAGTAGTATAGTGGGACTAGCATATGAGCAGTTCTTC
CDR3: CASSIVGLAYEQFF

D: .
size: .
J: TRBJ2-7
length: 12
V: TRBV5-5
DNA: TGTGCCAGCAGAGGGGGGGACTACGAGCAGTACTTC
CDR3: CASRGGDYEQYF

D: TRBD1
size: .
J: TRBJ2-5
length: 14
V: TRBV5-1
DNA: TGCGCCAGCAGCCGGGACAGGTACGAAGAGACCCAGTACTTC
CDR3: CASSRDRYEETQYF

D: .
size: .
J: TRBJ1-2
length: 14
V: TRBV19
DNA: TGTGCCATACACCTTAGGAGGGGCAGCTATGGCTACACCTTC
CDR3: CAIHLRRGSYGYTF

D: TRBD2
size: .
J: TRBJ2-2
length: 16
V: TRBV7-3
DNA: TGTGCCAGCAGCTCGACGACTAGCGGGAACACCGGGGAGCTGTTTTTT
CDR3: CASSSTTSGNTGELFF

D: TRBD1
size: .
J: TRBJ2-2
length: 16
V: TRBV27
DNA: TGTGCCAGCAGTTTCTCGACAGGGTTGAACACCGGGGAGCTGTTTTTT
CDR3: CASSFSTGLNTGELFF

D: TRBD2
size: .
J: TRBJ2-1
length: 19
V: TRBV18
DNA: TGTGCCAGCTCACTAAAATCCGGGACTAGCGGGCCGTTTTACAATGAGCAGTTCTTC
CDR3: CASSLKSGTSGPFYNEQFF

D: TRBD2
size: .
J: TRBJ2-7
length: 17
V: TRBV27
DNA: TGTGCCAGCTCCTCCGGGGGGTGGGGTGAAACCACCTACGAGCAGTACTTC
CDR3: CASSSGGWGETTYEQYF

D: TRBD1
size: .
J: TRBJ1-4
length: 16
V: TRBV6-6
DNA: TGTGCCAGCAGATCGCCGGACAGGGGGATTAATGAAAAACTGTTTTTT
CDR3: CASRSPDRGINEKLFF

D: .
size: .
J: TRBJ2-3
length: 13
V: TRBV5-6
DNA: TGTGCCAGCAGCTTGGCTCCCACAGATACGCAGTATTTT
CDR3: CASSLAPTDTQYF

D: TRBD2
size: .
J: TRBJ2-4
length: 18
V: TRBV5-1
DNA: TGCGCCAGCAGCTTGGCCTTCTGGACTAGCGGGAGAGGGAACATTCAGTACTTC
CDR3: CASSLAFWTSGRGNIQYF

D: TRBD1
size: .
J: TRBJ1-4
length: 15
V: TRBV7-9
DNA: TGTGCCAGCAGCCTACCGACAGGGGGAGGTGAAAAACTGTTTTTT
CDR3: CASSLPTGGGEKLFF

D: .
size: .
J: TRBJ1-2
length: 11
V: TRBV20-1
DNA: TGCAGTGCTCACGTTGGCTGGGGCTACACCTTC
CDR3: CSAHVGWGYTF

D: .
size: .
J: TRBJ2-7
length: 16
V: TRBV7-9
DNA: TGTGCCAGCAGTTCCCTCCGGGGCGGGGATTCCTACGAGCAGTACTTC
CDR3: CASSSLRGGDSYEQYF

D: .
size: .
J: TRBJ2-7
length: 11
V: TRBV20-1
DNA: TGCAGTGCTAGGCATGCGGGCGAGCAGTACTTC
CDR3: CSARHAGEQYF

D: TRBD1
size: .
J: TRBJ2-5
length: 16
V: TRBV19
DNA: TGTGCCAGTAGTATTGGGGAAACAGGGGGCTGGGAGACCCAGTACTTC
CDR3: CASSIGETGGWETQYF

D: .
size: .
J: TRBJ1-1
length: 14
V: TRBV6-5
DNA: TGTGCCAGCAGTATCAGAAACATGAACACTGAAGCTTTCTTT
CDR3: CASSIRNMNTEAFF

D: TRBD1
size: .
J: TRBJ1-2
length: 15
V: TRBV5-6
DNA: TGTGCCAGCAGCTGGGACAGGGGCTCTAACTATGGCTACACCTTC
CDR3: CASSWDRGSNYGYTF

D: .
size: .
J: TRBJ1-3
length: 16
V: TRBV6-6
DNA: TGTGCCAGCAGTTACCGGTCAGGGCATCGTAGAAACACCATATATTTT
CDR3: CASSYRSGHRRNTIYF

D: TRBD2
size: few
J: TRBJ2-7
length: 14
V: TRBV19
DNA: TGTGCCAGTAGTGCGGGCAGCGGGGGCTACGAGCAGTACTTC
CDR3: CASSAGSGGYEQYF

D: TRBD2
size: .
J: TRBJ2-5
length: 15
V: TRBV6-5
DNA: TGTGCCAGCAGTTACCTTGGCGGGAGGGGAGAGACCCAGTACTTC
CDR3: CASSYLGGRGETQYF

D: .
size: .
J: TRBJ1-4
length: 14
V: TRBV2
DNA: TGTGCCAGCAGGCCTATTGCAACTAATGAAAAACTGTTTTTT
CDR3: CASRPIATNEKLFF

D: .
size: .
J: TRBJ2-1
length: 15
V: TRBV7-3
DNA: TGTGCCAGCAGCTCCACAGGGCGCGCGTACAATGAGCAGTTCTTC
CDR3: CASSSTGRAYNEQFF

D: TRBD1
size: .
J: TRBJ2-7
length: 14
V: TRBV4-1
DNA: TGCGCCAGCAGCCCGGGACAGGGGGCAACCGAGCAGTACTTC
CDR3: CASSPGQGATEQYF

D: .
size: .
J: TRBJ1-3
length: 15
V: TRBV5-4
DNA: TGTGCCAGCAGCTTGTATGGGAGCTCTGGAAACACCATATATTTT
CDR3: CASSLYGSSGNTIYF

D: TRBD2
size: few
J: TRBJ2-5
length: 13
V: TRBV5-4
DNA: TGTGCCAGCAGGGACCTAGCGGAAGAGACCCAGTACTTC
CDR3: CASRDLAEETQYF

D: TRBD1
size: .
J: TRBJ1-2
length: 15
V: TRBV18
DNA: TGTGCCAGCTCATCTAGGGACAGGGATAACTATGGCTACACCTTC
CDR3: CASSSRDRDNYGYTF

D: TRBD1
size: .
J: TRBJ2-1
length: 13
V: TRBV4-2
DNA: TGTGCCAGCAGCCAGGGACAGGCCGTGGAGCAGTTCTTC
CDR3: CASSQGQAVEQFF

D: .
size: .
J: TRBJ1-5
length: 16
V: TRBV28
DNA: TGTGCCAGCAGTTTAGTTGCAGGGAGGAACAATCAGCCCCAGCATTTT
CDR3: CASSLVAGRNNQPQHF

D: .
size: .
J: TRBJ1-4
length: 16
V: TRBV6-5
DNA: TGTGCCAGCAGTTACTCGATGACAGTCTTTAATGAAAAACTGTTTTTT
CDR3: CASSYSMTVFNEKLFF

D: .
size: .
J: TRBJ1-1
length: 14
V: TRBV4-2
DNA: TGTGCCAGCAGCCAAGGGACTCCGGTCACTGAAGCTTTCTTT
CDR3: CASSQGTPVTEAFF

D: TRBD1
size: .
J: TRBJ1-2
length: 16
V: TRBV7-3
DNA: TGTGCCAGCAGCCAACGGGACAGGGGGCGAGGCTATGGCTACACCTTC
CDR3: CASSQRDRGRGYGYTF

D: .
size: .
J: TRBJ1-5
length: 13
V: TRBV4-2
DNA: TGTGCCAGCAGCCAACAGCGTAATCAGCCCCAGCATTTT
CDR3: CASSQQRNQPQHF